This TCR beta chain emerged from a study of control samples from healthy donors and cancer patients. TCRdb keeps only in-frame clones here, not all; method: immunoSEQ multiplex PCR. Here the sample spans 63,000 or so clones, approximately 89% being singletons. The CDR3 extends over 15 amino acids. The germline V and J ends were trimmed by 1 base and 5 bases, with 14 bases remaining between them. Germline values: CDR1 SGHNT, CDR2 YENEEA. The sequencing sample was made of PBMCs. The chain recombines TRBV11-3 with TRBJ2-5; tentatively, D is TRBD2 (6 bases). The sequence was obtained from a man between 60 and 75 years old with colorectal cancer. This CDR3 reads CASSLVGLPTETQYF. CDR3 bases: TGTGCCAGCAGCTTAGTGGGACTTCCAACGGAGACCCAGTACTTC.